These 14 T cell receptor beta chains came from one sample sequenced in a study of T cell responses to AZD1222 COVID-19 vaccine. This table comes from immunoSEQ multiplex PCR, and its TCRdb copy is limited to in-frame clones, with some not included. The data show approximately 100,000 clones, around 85% seen once. Here the sequenced sample was peripheral blood, taken 28 days after the second AZD1222 dose. These receptors came from an adult who received the AZD1222 COVID-19 vaccine.

The J gene is TRBJ1-4, the V gene TRBV2; tentative D call: TRBD1 (5 bases). Trimming took 4 bases from V and 8 from J, leaving 17 bases between them. The CDR3 totals 15 residues. Germline CDR1 is SNHLY and CDR2 is FYNNEI. DNA of the CDR3: TGTGCCAGCAGTGCCACAGGCTACGGCGGCGAAAAACTGTTTTTT. Residues: CASSATGYGGEKLFF.

The rearrangement links TRBV28 to TRBJ1-1, with D hard to call. Germline V lookup: CDR1 MDHEN, CDR2 SYDVKM. The CDR3 totals 15 residues. The germline V and J ends were trimmed by 3 bases and 8 bases, with 19 bases remaining between them. The DNA for the CDR3 is TGTGCCAGCAGTTTCCAATACCCGTCGACGGGGGAAGCTTTCTTT. Translated: CASSFQYPSTGEAFF. The whole variable domain, remainder taken from reference TRBV28 and TRBJ1-1, is DVKVTQSSRYLVKRTGEKVFLECVQDMDHENMFWYRQDPGLGLRLIYFSYDVKMKEKGDIPEGYSVSREKKERFSLILESASTNQTSMYLCASSFQYPSTGEAFFGQGTRLTVV.

Turning to this clone: It is likely a read error, because the conserved phenylalanine at the end of the CDR3 is missing. The limits of the CDR3 on the DNA are not certain, so only TCRdb's listed CDR3 is given. The V and J genes are TRBV28 and TRBJ1-2. Per the germline V gene, CDR1 is MDHEN and CDR2 is SYDVKM. Both ends counted, the CDR3 spans 12 residues. CDR3 sequence reads: CASSLGRISGTS.

The V and J genes are TRBV11-3 and TRBJ2-7; tentatively, D is TRBD1 or TRBD2 (5 bases each). Germline-derived CDR1 and CDR2 are SGHNT and YENEEA. Trimming took 0 bases from V and 2 from J, leaving 5 bases between them. The CDR3 runs 13 residues. CDR3 bases: TGTGCCAGCAGCTTAGAGGGGGCCTACGAGCAGTACTTC. It codes for CASSLEGAYEQYF. Full variable domain (rest looked up from reference TRBV11-3 and TRBJ2-7): EAGVVQSPRYKIIEKKQPVAFWCNPISGHNTLYWYLQNLGQGPELLIRYENEEAVDDSQLPKDRFSAERLKGVDSTLKIQPAELGDSAVYLCASSLEGAYEQYFGPGTRLTVT.

The chain couples TRBV7-6 to TRBJ2-7; 9 bases are shared with TRBD2. The germline V gene has CDR1 SGHVS and CDR2 FNYEAQ. This CDR3 region has 19 residues. J lost 5 bases, V lost 5 bases, and 22 bases had no gene match. The CDR3 region is CASSATGTPSGGRSDEQYF. The CDR3 coding sequence is TGTGCCAGCAGCGCGACCGGGACACCGAGCGGGGGGCGATCGGACGAGCAGTACTTC.

The V call is TRBV19, the J call TRBJ1-1, with a weak D call TRBD1 (5 bases). The CDR3 consists of 14 residues. CDR1 and CDR2 (germline): LNHDA, SQIVND (reference sequence). Between the trimmed V and J ends, which lost 0 bases and 5 bases, there was a span of 10 bases. Here the CDR3 reads CASSIDMGGTEAFF. The CDR3 nucleotides read TGTGCCAGTAGTATAGATATGGGGGGGACTGAAGCTTTCTTT. Filled out from reference TRBV19 and TRBJ1-1, the complete variable domain reads DGGITQSPKYLFRKEGQNVTLSCEQNLNHDAMYWYRQDPGQGLRLIYYSQIVNDFQKGDIAEGYSVSREKKESFPLTVTSAQKNPTAFYLCASSIDMGGTEAFFGQGTRLTVV.

This clone has only one observation. The chain recombines TRBV18 with TRBJ1-5; D call uncertain. This CDR3 has 13 amino acids. The germline V and J ends were trimmed by 6 bases and 6 bases, with 12 bases remaining between them. CDR1 and CDR2 from the germline V gene are KGHSH and LQKENI. CDR3 in DNA: TGTGCCAGCTCGCTCGACCAGAGTCAGCCCCAGCATTTT. This sequence encodes CASSLDQSQPQHF.

The V and J genes are TRBV5-1 and TRBJ2-5; TRBD1 agrees at 12 bases. Germline CDR1 is SGHRS and CDR2 is YFSETQ. V was pared by 3 bases and J by 5 bases, with 5 bases of the junction left unmatched. This CDR3 comprises 15 residues. CDR3: CASSWGQGAGETQYF. CDR3 sequence (DNA): TGCGCCAGCAGCTGGGGACAGGGGGCAGGGGAGACCCAGTACTTC.

V usage is TRBV10-3 and J usage is TRBJ2-7; D unclear. CDR3 length: 12 amino acids. Trimming shortened V by 10 bases and J by 1 base, and 11 bases separated the two germline ends. CDR1 and CDR2 from the germline V gene are ENHRY and SYGVKD. CDR3 sequence: CASSDHSYEQYF. In DNA, the CDR3 is TGTGCCAGTTCGGACCATTCCTACGAGCAGTACTTC.

The V and J genes are TRBV5-1 and TRBJ2-1, with a possible D match to TRBD1 (5 bases). CDR3 size: 12 residues. V lost 6 bases and J lost 3, with 7 bases in between. CDR1 is SGHRS, CDR2 YFSETQ, per germline. CDR3 sequence: CASKTDYNEQFF. The CDR3 region has the DNA TGCGCCAGCAAGACAGACTACAATGAGCAGTTCTTC.

The genes are TRBV2 and TRBJ2-7; the match to TRBD1 covers 9 bases. The CDR3 is 14 amino acids. Germline V gives CDR1 SNHLY, CDR2 FYNNEI. The V segment lost 7 bases and the J segment 6 bases; nucleotides outside the gene matches: 10. This chain's CDR3 is CASTDGTGSGEQYF. CDR3 nucleotides: TGTGCCAGCACCGACGGGACAGGGTCCGGCGAGCAGTACTTC.

J is TRBJ1-1 and V is TRBV5-6, with D uncertain. V dropped 2 bases and J dropped 6 bases, with 14 bases sitting between them. The germline V gene has CDR1 SGHDT and CDR2 YYEEEE. The CDR3 spans 14 residues. Written as DNA, the CDR3 is TGTGCCAGCAGCTTTGGAGGTGTTGGCGCTGAAGCTTTCTTT. Translation gives CASSFGGVGAEAFF.

J is TRBJ2-5 and V is TRBV15, with D unresolved. The CDR3 has 14 amino acids. Trimming cost V 3 bases and J 5 bases, with 13 bases left between them. Germline-derived CDR1 and CDR2 are LNHNV and YYDKDF (reference sequence). This chain's CDR3 is CATSRRGREETQYF. CDR3 sequence (DNA): TGTGCCACCAGCAGGAGAGGCAGAGAGGAGACCCAGTACTTC.

The V and J genes are TRBV4-3 and TRBJ2-3, with 8 bases aligning to TRBD2. The CDR3 is made up of 15 amino acids. V dropped 4 bases and J dropped 4; count of bases not matched to a gene: 7. Germline V CDR1 and CDR2: LGHNA, YSLEER. DNA for the CDR3: TGCGCCAGCAGCCGTGGACTAGCCAGCCCAGATACGCAGTATTTT. Its protein is CASSRGLASPDTQYF.